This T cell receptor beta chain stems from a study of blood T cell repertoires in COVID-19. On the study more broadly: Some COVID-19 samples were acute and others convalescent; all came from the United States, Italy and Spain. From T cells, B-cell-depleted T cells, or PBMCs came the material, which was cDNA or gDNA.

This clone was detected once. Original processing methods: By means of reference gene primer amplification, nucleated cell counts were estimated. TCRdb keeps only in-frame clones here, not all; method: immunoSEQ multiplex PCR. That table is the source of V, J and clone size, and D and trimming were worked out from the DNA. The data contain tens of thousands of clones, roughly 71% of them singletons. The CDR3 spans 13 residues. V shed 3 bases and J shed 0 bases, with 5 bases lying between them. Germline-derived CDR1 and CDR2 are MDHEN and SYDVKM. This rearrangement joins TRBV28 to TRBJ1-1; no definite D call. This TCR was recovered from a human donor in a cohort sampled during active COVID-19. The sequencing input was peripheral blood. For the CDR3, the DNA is TGTGCCAGCAGTTTTCCCGTGAACACTGAAGCTTTCTTT. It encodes CASSFPVNTEAFF.